The 23 T cell receptor beta chains presented below share a single source sample, sequenced in a study of blood T cells in healthy people across ages. PCR was performed a second time for about 7 to 12 cycles using a sample-barcoded 5' primer and a J-beta primer mix. TCRdb re-called the 5' RACE reads through MiXCR, storing one row per CDR3 protein. Of about 1.1 million distinct CDR3 sequences in the sample, 35% to 45% were seen once. The sequencing sample was made of blood. The receptor source for this set is a man aged 18 to 30 in good health.

V and J are TRBV6-2 or TRBV6-3 and TRBJ2-7; no reliable D call. Germline loops: CDR1 MNHEY, CDR2 SVGEGT. This CDR3 has 15 amino acids. Between the trimmed V and J ends, which lost 2 bases and 1 base, there was a span of 12 bases. The CDR3 DNA is TGTGCCAGCAGTTACGTCAGAAGATCTTCCTACGAGCAGTACTTC. Residues: CASSYVRRSSYEQYF.

This clonotype appeared a few times. J is TRBJ2-4 and V is TRBV21-1. The better agreement between TRBJ2-7 and the DNA end casts doubt on the J call. TRBV21-1 is given as a pseudogene. The length of the CDR3 is 11 residues. The CDR3 loop is CASSKDREQYF. CDR3 sequence (DNA): TGTGCCAGCAGCAAAGATCGCGAGCAGTACTTC.

This chain connects TRBV29-1 to TRBJ2-3; 7 bases line up with TRBD2. The germline CDR1 and CDR2 sequences are SQVTM and ANQGSEA. The CDR3 covers 13 residues. V shed 7 bases, J shed 0 bases, and the junction held 4 bases outside the gene matches. The CDR3 reads CSATAGSTDTQYF. Written as DNA, the CDR3 is TGCAGCGCCACAGCGGGAAGCACAGATACGCAGTATTTT.

A few counts support this clonotype. The chain combines TRBV4-3 with TRBJ1-2; D might be TRBD1 (5 bases). V was shortened by 4 bases and J by 7 bases, with 19 bases between the two germline ends. This CDR3 is 15 amino acids long. Germline CDR1 LGHNA, CDR2 YSLEER. The CDR3 DNA reads as TGCGCCAGCAGCCCCAAAACCGGGGGAAGTGGTGGCTACACCTTC. It yields the protein CASSPKTGGSGGYTF.

The chain couples TRBV21-1 to TRBJ2-4; the D segment call TRBD1 is taken from the table without a DNA check. TRBV21-1 represents a pseudogene. The CDR3 loop spans 20 amino acids. In DNA form, the CDR3 reads TGTGCCAGCAGCAAAACCGCCTACTCCGGGACAGGTCTAGCCAAAAACATTCAGTACTTC. Protein product: CASSKTAYSGTGLAKNIQYF.

The chain joins TRBV27 to TRBJ2-1; 8 bases fit TRBD2. V lost 1 base and J lost 14; bases outside the gene matches: 4. The CDR3 has 12 amino acids. Per germline, CDR1 MNHEY and CDR2 SMNVEV (reference sequence). The CDR3 region is CASSLFGRDKFF. CDR3 DNA sequence: TGTGCCAGCAGTTTATTCGGGAGGGACAAGTTCTTC.

The CDR3 region has the DNA TGTGCCAGCAGCCGAGACAGTAACAATCAGCCCCAGCATTTT. Amino acids: CASSRDSNNQPQHF. The rearrangement links TRBV7-9 to TRBJ1-5, with D perhaps TRBD1 (5 bases). In germline, CDR1 is SEHNR, CDR2 FQNEAQ (reference sequence). Trimming shortened V by 5 bases and J by 3 bases, and 11 bases separated the two germline ends. The CDR3 is 14 residues long.

The V and J genes are TRBV6-5 and TRBJ2-1; perhaps TRBD2 as D (6 bases). The end of the DNA fits TRBJ2-7 better, so the J call may be wrong. Germline CDR1 and CDR2: MNHEY and SVGAGI. This CDR3 region has 16 residues. The CDR3 spells CASSYGRLEPYNEQYF. DNA of the CDR3: TGTGCCAGCAGTTACGGCAGACTAGAGCCTTACAATGAGCAGTACTTC.

Concerning this clonotype itself: At one end the junction does not follow the germline gene, possibly because of a read error. This chain uses TRBV7-9 with TRBJ2-1; either TRBD1 or TRBD2 may fit D (5 bases each). This CDR3 has 14 residues. In germline, CDR1 is SEHNR, CDR2 FQNEAQ (reference sequence). The CDR3 region is CVSRGPKGVNEQFF. Written as DNA, the CDR3 is TGTGTCAGCCGGGGCCCAAAAGGGGTCAATGAGCAGTTCTTC.

The rearrangement joins TRBV5-1 to TRBJ2-7, with 11 bases matching TRBD1. Unmatched junction bases numbered 10, after V lost 8 bases and J lost 3 bases. There are 15 residues in the CDR3. Germline CDR1 is SGHRS and CDR2 is YFSETQ. Here the CDR3 reads CASTTGTGGIYEQYF. CDR3 coding DNA: TGCGCCAGTACCACAGGGACAGGGGGTATCTACGAGCAGTACTTC. Full variable domain (missing parts from reference TRBV5-1 and TRBJ2-7): KAGVTQTPRYLIKTRGQQVTLSCSPISGHRSVSWYQQTPGQGLQFLFEYFSETQRNKGNFPGRFSGRQFSNSRSEMNVSTLELGDSALYLCASTTGTGGIYEQYFGPGTRLTVT.

V usage is TRBV12-3 or TRBV12-4 and J usage is TRBJ1-1; no firm D call. The V end lost 5 bases, the J end lost 1 base, and 8 bases lay between the germline ends. This CDR3 is built from 13 residues. This CDR3 reads CASSDTPNTEAFF. The CDR3, as DNA: TGTGCCAGCAGTGACACACCGAACACTGAAGCTTTCTTT.

This chain uses TRBV5-1 with TRBJ1-1, with no clear D. Germline CDR1 SGHRS, CDR2 YFSETQ. The length of the CDR3 is 15 residues. Deletions cut 2 bases from V and 2 bases from J, with 13 bases between. CDR3 DNA sequence: TGCGCCAGCAGCTTACCCGGCCCCTCAAACACTGAAGCTTTCTTT. Translation: CASSLPGPSNTEAFF.

This clonotype was observed a few times. J is TRBJ1-1 and V is TRBV12-5; TRBD1 is a possible D gene (6 bases). This CDR3 has 13 amino acids. The germline V gene encodes CDR1 LGHNT and CDR2 FRNRAP. V was pared by 5 bases and J by 4 bases, with 11 bases between. CDR3 coding DNA: TGTGCTAGTGGTCCAAGGGGGGCCACTGAAGCTTTCTTT. Protein product: CASGPRGATEAFF.

This clonotype was found a few times. CDR3 amino acids: CASSTLRAGTNPPEQYF. The CDR3 nucleotides read TGTGCCAGCAGTACTCTGCGTGCCGGGACAAATCCCCCTGAGCAGTACTTC. This chain links TRBV6-6 with TRBJ2-7; D might be TRBD1 (6 bases). Germline loops: CDR1 MNHNY, CDR2 SVGAGI (reference sequence). This CDR3 spans 17 amino acids. Trimming cost V 5 bases and J 7 bases, with 27 bases left between them.

Details on this clonotype: A much larger clone lies a single base off, so this may be a read error. The chain has TRBV6-5 and TRBJ2-1; D gene unclear. The CDR3 runs to 15 residues. The germline V gene has CDR1 MNHEY and CDR2 SVGAGI. CDR3 nucleotides: TGTGCCGGCAGTTCCTACAGAGGACCTTACAATGAGCAGTTCTTC. As protein: CAGSSYRGPYNEQFF.

The chain uses TRBV25-1 and TRBJ1-5; 8 bases line up with TRBD1. Trimming took 6 bases from V and 9 from J; bases not matched to a gene: 7. Per germline, CDR1 MGHDK and CDR2 SYGVNS. This CDR3 is 13 amino acids long. The CDR3 bases are TGTGCCAGCAGCGGACAGGGTGTTACGCCCCAGCATTTT. Its translation is CASSGQGVTPQHF. Full variable domain (remainder filled in from reference TRBV25-1 and TRBJ1-5): EADIYQTPRYLVIGTGKKITLECSQTMGHDKMYWYQQDPGMELHLIHYSYGVNSTEKGDLSSESTVSRIRTEHFPLTLESARPSHTSQYLCASSGQGVTPQHFGDGTRLSIL.

This clonotype has more than one count but fewer than ten. The V call is TRBV2, the J call TRBJ1-2; maybe TRBD1 (5 bases). V was trimmed by 2 bases and J by 1 base, leaving 8 bases between them. CDR3 length equals 14 residues. CDR1 and CDR2 from the germline V gene are SNHLY and FYNNEI. CDR3 sequence (DNA): TGTGCCAGCAGTGAATGGGGGTTTAACTATGGCTACACCTTC. It translates to CASSEWGFNYGYTF.

The chain couples TRBV12-3 or TRBV12-4 to TRBJ2-5; TRBD1 agrees at 10 bases. The CDR3 has 20 residues. With 4 bases clipped from V and 2 bases from J, the junction kept 19 bases outside the gene matches. In DNA, the CDR3 is TGTGCCAGCAGTTCCGTCCCGGGACAGGGGTCTGTTGACTCGCAAGAGACCCAGTACTTC. It is translated as CASSSVPGQGSVDSQETQYF.

This clonotype ranks as medium-sized. The chain employs TRBV9 and TRBJ1-1; 7 bases line up with TRBD1. Trimming cost V 0 bases and J 1 base; bases outside gene matches: 3. In germline, CDR1 is SGDLS, CDR2 YYNGEE. This CDR3 is 15 amino acids long. CDR3 region: CASSVGTGANTEAFF. Written as DNA, the CDR3 is TGTGCCAGCAGCGTAGGAACAGGGGCGAACACTGAAGCTTTCTTT.

The chain links TRBV9 to TRBJ2-7; 14 nucleotides line up with TRBD2. Germline CDR1 is SGDLS and CDR2 is YYNGEE. This CDR3 region has 19 residues. V shed 3 bases, J shed 7 bases, and the junction held 18 bases outside the gene matches. DNA for the CDR3: TGTGCCAGCAGCGCGACTAGCGGGGGGGCTGTAAGCTCCTACAATGAGCAGTACTTC. It codes for CASSATSGGAVSSYNEQYF.

This clonotype was found a few times. The rearrangement uses TRBV5-1 and TRBJ1-4; no firm D call. This CDR3 is built from 14 residues. Germline V gives CDR1 SGHRS, CDR2 YFSETQ. The germline V and J ends were trimmed by 7 bases and 0 bases, with 10 bases remaining between them. CDR3 sequence: CASCHDTTNEKLFF. The CDR3 DNA reads as TGCGCCAGCTGCCACGATACAACTAATGAAAAACTGTTTTTT.

The chain is built from TRBV27 and TRBJ2-5; TRBD2 agrees at 7 bases. CDR3 length: 15 residues. V trimming: 3 bases; J trimming: 6 bases; junction bases outside the gene matches: 10. Germline lookup yields CDR1 MNHEY and CDR2 SMNVEV (reference sequence). The CDR3 sequence is CASSFIGEGMQTQYF. CDR3 nucleotide sequence: TGTGCCAGCAGTTTCATCGGGGAGGGGATGCAGACCCAGTACTTC.

In its sample, this clonotype was seen a few times. DNA of the CDR3: TGTGCCAGCAGTTATTCCTTCCACGGAGGCGAGCAGTACTTC. Its translation: CASSYSFHGGEQYF. V usage is TRBV6-2 or TRBV6-3 and J usage is TRBJ2-7; TRBD2 is a possible D gene (5 bases). The germline V gene has CDR1 MNHEY and CDR2 SVGEGT. The CDR3 is 14 residues long. The V gene lost 3 bases and the J gene lost 6 bases, with 15 bases spanning the gap.